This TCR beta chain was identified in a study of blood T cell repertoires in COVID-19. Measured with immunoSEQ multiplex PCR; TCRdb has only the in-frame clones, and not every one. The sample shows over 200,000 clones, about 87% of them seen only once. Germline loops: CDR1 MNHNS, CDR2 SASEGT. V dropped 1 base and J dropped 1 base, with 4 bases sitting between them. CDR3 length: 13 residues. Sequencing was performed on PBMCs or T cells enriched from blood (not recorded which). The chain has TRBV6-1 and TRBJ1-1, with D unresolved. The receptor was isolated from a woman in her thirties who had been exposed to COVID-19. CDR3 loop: CASSEVWNTEAFF. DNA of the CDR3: TGTGCCAGCAGTGAAGTCTGGAACACTGAAGCTTTCTTT.